This T cell receptor (beta chain) was documented in a study of T cell changes during pregnancy in multiple sclerosis. The germline V gene encodes CDR1 SGHAT and CDR2 FQNNGV. The CDR3 contains 15 residues. Trimming removed 0 bases from V and 3 bases from J; junction bases left unmatched: 5. Libraries were prepared by immunoSEQ multiplex PCR; TCRdb keeps only in-frame clonotypes and omits some of them. The repertoire has over 45,000 clones, approximately 91% of them found once; the top ten carry 0.38%. The V and J genes are TRBV11-2 and TRBJ2-7; TRBD2 agrees at 7 bases. Specimen: CD4+ T cells from peripheral blood mononuclear cells, collected in the third trimester of pregnancy. This receptor was identified in a female donor with multiple sclerosis, enrolled in a pregnancy study. As DNA, the CDR3 is TGTGCCAGCAGCTTAGAGTGGGCTAGCGGCTACGAGCAGTACTTC. This encodes CASSLEWASGYEQYF.